These T cell receptor beta chains were read from a single sample in a study of Ad26.COV2.S vaccination and SARS-CoV-2 variants. Data came from immunoSEQ multiplex PCR; TCRdb stores just in-frame clones and leaves some out. The repertoire holds hundreds of thousands of clones, roughly 91% seen once, with around 4.5% in the top ten. Sequenced material: peripheral blood, taken in a trial of Ad26.COV2.S vaccine versus placebo. The receptor source for this set is a person between 18 and 65 years old who received the Ad26.COV2.S COVID-19 vaccine or a placebo. The CDR3 runs from the conserved cysteine through the conserved F or W. A D gene is named only where the DNA matches it firmly. Size is stated for part of the rows, as once, few or many counts, or as a class when the clone is expanded.

J,size,D,V,CDR3,DNA
TRBJ2-2,NA,NA,TRBV5-6,CASSLGVMGLTGELFF,TGTGCCAGCAGCTTGGGTGTCATGGGGCTCACCGGGGAGCTGTTTTTT
TRBJ1-1,NA,NA,TRBV27,CASNGPTEAFF,TGTGCCAGCAATGGCCCAACTGAAGCTTTCTTT
TRBJ2-1,NA,TRBD1,TRBV15,CATSRGVGQGKEQFF,TGTGCCACCAGCAGGGGGGTAGGACAGGGGAAGGAGCAGTTCTTC
TRBJ2-7,NA,NA,TRBV25-1,CASIDGLSYEQYF,TGTGCCAGCATTGACGGGCTCTCCTACGAGCAGTACTTC
TRBJ1-2,NA,NA,TRBV5-5,CASSTNSYGYTF,TGTGCCAGCAGCACCAACAGTTATGGCTACACCTTC
TRBJ2-1,NA,NA,TRBV5-6,CASSFGANEQFF,TGTGCCAGCAGCTTCGGAGCCAATGAGCAGTTCTTC
TRBJ1-1,NA,TRBD1,TRBV5-6,CASSSGQPMRMNTEAFF,TGTGCCAGCAGTTCGGGACAGCCAATGCGCATGAACACTGAAGCTTTCTTT
TRBJ2-7,NA,TRBD1,TRBV19,CASSQDRGHTYEQYF,TGTGCCAGTAGCCAGGACAGGGGGCACACCTACGAGCAGTACTTC
TRBJ1-4,NA,TRBD1,TRBV6-7,CATRQGCTNEKLFF,TGTGCCACACGACAGGGCTGCACTAATGAAAAACTGTTTTTT
TRBJ1-5,NA,NA,TRBV7-8,CASSFGRGGNQPQHF,TGTGCCAGCAGCTTCGGGAGGGGAGGCAATCAGCCCCAGCATTTT
TRBJ1-5,NA,NA,TRBV5-5,CASSLRWGQPQHF,TGTGCCAGCAGCTTGAGGTGGGGCCAGCCCCAGCATTTT
TRBJ2-7,NA,TRBD1,TRBV6-2/TRBV6-3,CASSFPQDRPSYEQYF,TGTGCCAGCAGTTTTCCCCAGGACAGGCCCTCCTACGAGCAGTACTTC
TRBJ2-7,NA,NA,TRBV20-1,CSASRASKVYEQYF,TGCAGTGCTAGTCGTGCTAGCAAGGTATACGAGCAGTACTTC
TRBJ2-7,NA,NA,TRBV10-3,CAIRDGTYEQYF,TGTGCCATCAGAGATGGCACCTACGAGCAGTACTTC
TRBJ2-7,NA,TRBD1,TRBV19,CASSIGTGGVYEQYF,TGTGCCAGTAGTATCGGGACAGGGGGCGTCTACGAGCAGTACTTC
TRBJ1-5,NA,NA,TRBV28,CASNPLGEGGGNQPQHF,TGTGCCAGCAACCCCCTCGGAGAAGGGGGAGGCAATCAGCCCCAGCATTTT
TRBJ1-6,NA,NA,TRBV9,CASSSGLHNSPLHF,TGTGCCAGCAGTTCCGGCCTTCATAATTCACCCCTCCACTTT
TRBJ2-7,NA,TRBD2,TRBV6-2/TRBV6-3,CASSYSRLAGGTHSYEQYF,TGTGCCAGCAGTTACTCTAGACTAGCGGGAGGAACCCACTCCTACGAGCAGTACTTC
TRBJ1-1,NA,NA,TRBV25-1,CASTKPGMNTEAFF,TGTGCCAGCACTAAACCGGGGATGAACACTGAAGCTTTCTTT
TRBJ1-1,NA,NA,TRBV6-1,CASSEESVWGAVDTEAFF,TGTGCCAGCAGTGAAGAGTCGGTTTGGGGGGCGGTGGACACTGAAGCTTTCTTT
TRBJ1-6,NA,NA,TRBV5-4,CASSYLGVYNSPLHF,TGTGCCAGCAGCTACCTGGGCGTCTATAATTCACCCCTCCACTTT
TRBJ2-5,NA,NA,TRBV18,CASSLSYMDPQYF,TGTGCCAGCTCCCTCTCCTATATGGACCCCCAGTACTTC
TRBJ2-3,NA,NA,TRBV30,CAWSAPGRSTDTQYF,TGTGCCTGGAGTGCGCCCGGACGGAGCACAGATACGCAGTATTTT
TRBJ2-4,NA,NA,TRBV4-2,CASSDRGREAKNIQYF,TGTGCCAGCAGCGACCGGGGCAGGGAAGCCAAAAACATTCAGTACTTC
TRBJ1-4,few,NA,TRBV5-4,CASSLDGKGDEKLFF,TGTGCCAGCAGCTTGGACGGAAAAGGCGATGAAAAACTGTTTTTT
TRBJ2-1,once,NA,TRBV7-9,CASSPGREQFF,TGTGCCAGCAGCCCCGGACGAGAGCAGTTCTTC
TRBJ2-7,NA,NA,TRBV7-2,CASSLGILEGYEQYF,TGTGCCAGCAGCTTAGGAATACTTGAGGGCTACGAGCAGTACTTC
TRBJ1-2,few,NA,TRBV4-1,CASSQLGNYGYTF,TGCGCCAGCAGCCAACTGGGCAACTATGGCTACACCTTC
TRBJ2-1,NA,NA,TRBV6-5,CASSYSRYNEQFF,TGTGCCAGCAGTTACTCTAGGTACAATGAGCAGTTCTTC
TRBJ1-2,NA,NA,TRBV19,CASSIASPGLGDGYTF,TGTGCCAGTAGTATAGCCTCCCCGGGCCTTGGTGATGGCTACACCTTC
TRBJ1-5,NA,NA,TRBV28,CASSFRIGDGSNQPQHF,TGTGCCAGCAGTTTTCGCATTGGGGACGGGAGCAATCAGCCCCAGCATTTT
TRBJ2-7,NA,NA,TRBV12-3/TRBV12-4,CASSLGDSYEQYF,TGTGCCAGCAGTTTGGGGGACTCCTACGAGCAGTACTTC
TRBJ2-1,few,NA,TRBV2,CASSEDGTPYNEQFF,TGTGCCAGCAGTGAAGATGGGACACCTTACAATGAGCAGTTCTTC
TRBJ2-1,NA,NA,TRBV13,CASSVQGSDNEQFF,TGTGCCAGCAGCGTACAGGGATCTGACAATGAGCAGTTCTTC
TRBJ1-1,NA,NA,TRBV7-8,CASSSGHEAFF,TGTGCCAGCAGCTCCGGCCATGAAGCTTTCTTT
TRBJ1-4,few,NA,TRBV28,CASSLLQTATNEKLFF,TGTGCCAGCAGTTTATTACAGACTGCAACTAATGAAAAACTGTTTTTT